The T cell receptor (beta chain) described here comes from a study of CD8+ T cells in alopecia areata. Treatment noted: oral pan-JAK inhibitor, 5-10 mg twice daily. Once RNA had been extracted, it was reverse transcribed into cDNA to act as the sequencing template. TCRdb's copy holds only in-frame clones and misses some; the assay was immunoSEQ multiplex PCR. Among around 180,000 clones listed, around three fifths were seen once. Turning to this clone: Its cognate antigen is unknown.

Notes on the study in general: Higher clonality was seen in lesional scalp than in normal scalp, especially in alopecia totalis/universalis.

The specimen comprised CD4+ T cells sorted from blood, sampled between weeks 49 and 50, from a patient treated with tofacitinib. This TCR came from a human donor with alopecia areata.

The CDR3 DNA sequence: TGTGCCAGCAGCTCCCTTACACCTTACGAGCAGTACTTC. It yields the protein CASSSLTPYEQYF. The chain joins TRBV11-3 to TRBJ2-7; D is unresolved. The germline V and J ends were trimmed by 4 bases and 4 bases, with 11 bases remaining between them. The CDR3 runs 13 residues. Germline CDR1 SGHNT, CDR2 YENEEA.